This TCR beta chain was sequenced for a study of shared clonotypes between healthy human individuals. Study-wide context: Each donor's CD8 memory used one plate, CD8 naive two, each CD4 subset three. Study-wide results and limits: Shared clonotypes across all four donors exceeded non-shared ones in generation probability.

About 30,000 T cell genomes, or about 200 ng DNA, went into the sorted-subset replicate PCRs. The table came from immunoSEQ multiplex PCR; TCRdb's copy has only in-frame clones and leaves some out. This sample yields approximately 600,000 clones, of which about 95% are seen a single time; approximately 0.11% belongs to the top ten. CD45RO-negative, CCR7-positively selected cells formed the naive CD8 fraction, excluding terminally differentiated effector memory CD45RA+ cells. Notes on this clone: Its specificity is unknown.

Germline lookup yields CDR1 SGHTA and CDR2 FQGNSA. V was pared by 1 base and J by 8 bases, with 9 bases between. The CDR3 runs 13 residues. The sample comprised naive CD8+ T cells sorted from blood. The gene calls are TRBV7-2 and TRBJ2-1, with D maybe TRBD1 (7 bases). The sequence was obtained from a woman in her twenties or thirties in good health. The CDR3: CASSLGGTDEQFF. The CDR3 DNA reads as TGTGCCAGCAGCTTAGGCGGGACAGATGAGCAGTTCTTC.